This T cell receptor beta chain was profiled in a study of blood T cells in healthy people across ages. Broader study findings: Diversity was higher, and naive CD4+ cells more numerous, in long-lived donors than in aged donors.

A minimum of 7 million PBMCs was isolated per sample. With 5 bases removed from V and 6 bases from J, the gap between germline ends came to 12 bases. From germline, CDR1 is SGHRS and CDR2 YFSETQ. This CDR3 contains 13 residues. Alongside a J-beta primer mix, a sample-barcoded 5' primer served in a second PCR lasting about 7 to 11 cycles. Via MiXCR, TCRdb re-called the 5' RACE reads, giving one row per CDR3 protein. The profile shows more than 900,000 distinct CDR3 sequences, about 28% of them singletons. Many counts were recorded for this clonotype. Its antigen remains unknown. The sample was also reused in another study, on T cells of mothers and their children. From that paper: All donors were healthy and Caucasian; they were a few mothers and their six children. The study found slightly higher but non-significant overlap in related versus unrelated mother-child pairs.

Sequenced material: blood. J is TRBJ2-1 and V is TRBV5-1; the D gene is possibly TRBD1 (5 bases). The sequence came from a woman between 40 and 50 years old in good health. This chain's CDR3 is CASSLTQGNEQFF. In DNA form, the CDR3 reads TGCGCCAGCAGTCTTACCCAGGGCAATGAGCAGTTCTTC. Using reference TRBV5-1 and TRBJ2-1 for the parts outside the CDR3, the full variable domain is KAGVTQTPRYLIKTRGQQVTLSCSPISGHRSVSWYQQTPGQGLQFLFEYFSETQRNKGNFPGRFSGRQFSNSRSEMNVSTLELGDSALYLCASSLTQGNEQFFGPGTRLTVL.